This TCR beta chain was documented in a study of blood T cell repertoires in COVID-19 (dated by TCRdb to 2020 to 2022). The study in broad terms: Collaborator samples came from the United States, Italy and Spain and covered acute and convalescent phases of COVID-19. Where available, HLA class I and class II types were taken from metadata supplied by the sample provider and were not determined by assay-based typing. A freely available public database, intended as a resource for researchers studying the immune response to SARS-CoV-2, is where the repertoires were released. The prospective study material was composed of cDNA or gDNA derived from T cells, B-cell-depleted T cells, or PBMCs. A de-identified subject ID, COVID-19 status, age in years and sex were almost always included in the sample metadata. The samples were drawn from the first 160 participants of the ongoing ImmuneRACE study and from some 1,300 subjects provided by 6 global collaborators. Subjects who had been exposed to COVID-19, were actively infected with it, or had recovered from it provided the deeply sampled blood TCRbeta repertoires that made up the dataset. What the research found in general, with its limitations: How much clinical and demographic metadata was included differed by source and by participant, and the metadata was provided uncurated.

From the cysteine through the phenylalanine, the CDR3 covers 14 amino acids. Solely the CDR3 DNA is kept, with 42 bases framed from the first base. V is pruned by 5 bases and J by 8 bases, leaving 6 bases of the junction without a gene match. The germline V gene supplies CDR1 MDHEN and CDR2 SYDVKM. Notes on this clone: Its antigen remains unidentified. Base quality data are lacking; no much larger clone is found one base away.

In Seattle, one collaborating source enrolled patients while the infection was active and tracked those patients longitudinally over the course of disease. Each collaborating institution followed its own protocols to collect whole blood in K2EDTA tubes. For TCRbeta analysis, collaborators shipped samples as frozen whole blood, isolated PBMCs, or DNA extracted from either of those sample types. TCRbeta CDR3 regions were amplified from genomic DNA using the immunoSEQ Assay, a bias-controlled multiplex PCR. Per the authors' processing: The number of nucleated cells in each sample was estimated from the amplification of reference gene primers within the assay. To quantify the absolute abundance of each unique TCRbeta CDR3 rearrangement, sequence reads were collapsed and filtered. For each sample, productive Simpson clonality was calculated as the square root of Simpson's diversity index over productive rearrangements. The immuneACCESS repertoire file appears here via TCRdb, limited to in-frame rearrangements. These files lack a portion of the clones; in checked studies, under half of the deficit traces to unresolved V genes, and the cause of the others is not known. That table furnishes V, J and clone size, whereas the DNA furnished D and trimming. The sample table records fewer than 200,000 clones; around 84% of these occur just once. The ten largest clonotypes hold just over 2.5% of the sample.

The receptor chain draws on TRBV28 and TRBJ1-4, and 9 junctional nucleotides match TRBD1. The sequenced sample consisted of peripheral blood. The receptor's source is an elderly woman with COVID-19, enrolled during active disease. The DNA sequence is as follows: TGTGCCAGCAGTCGGGACAGGGTGATCGAAAAACTGTTTTTT. Translated, this is CASSRDRVIEKLFF.